The 10 T cell receptor beta chains given below trace back to one sample, sequenced in a study of blood T cell repertoires in COVID-19 (dated by TCRdb to about 2020). The protocol used for the library was the immunoSEQ multiplex PCR assay. TCRdb obtained this table from immuneACCESS and retained in-frame rearrangements with V and J assigned. These tables miss some clones; where compared with another copy, unresolved V genes account for less than half of the shortfall, and the remainder is unexplained. The sample table shows hundreds of thousands of clones, and 75% to 90% are seen once. 0.95% to 1.3% of the sample goes to the ten largest clones. Sequenced input: PBMCs or T cells enriched from blood (not recorded which). The receptors were sampled from a young man who had recovered from COVID-19.

The V and J genes are TRBV7-8 and TRBJ2-5; D ambiguous. The V gene's germline CDR1 is SGHVS and CDR2 FQNEAQ. The germline V and J ends were trimmed by 3 bases and 5 bases, with 10 bases remaining between them. The length of the CDR3 is 13 residues. Written as DNA, the CDR3 is TGTGCCAGCAGCTTCGGCGGTCATGAGACCCAGTACTTC. Encoded protein: CASSFGGHETQYF. The entire variable domain, with the rest obtained from reference TRBV7-8 and TRBJ2-5, is as follows: GAGVSQSPRYKVAKRGQDVALRCDPISGHVSLFWYQQALGQGPEFLTYFQNEAQLDKSGLPSDRFFAERPEGSVSTLKIQRTQQEDSAVYLCASSFGGHETQYFGPGTRLLVL.

This chain links TRBV27 with TRBJ2-2, with D possibly being TRBD1 (6 bases). The germline V gene encodes CDR1 MNHEY and CDR2 SMNVEV (reference sequence). The CDR3 length is 17 residues. V lost 0 bases and J lost 5, with 16 bases in between. Written as DNA, the CDR3 is TGTGCCAGCAGTTTATCATATAGGACAGAGTGGACCGGGGAGCTGTTTTTT. Protein sequence: CASSLSYRTEWTGELFF.

This clone was observed once. V is TRBV28 and J is TRBJ1-5; a possible D gene is TRBD1 (5 bases). The CDR3 extends over 15 amino acids. Trimming stripped 7 bases from V and 6 bases from J, with 19 bases between. The V gene's germline CDR1 is MDHEN and CDR2 SYDVKM. CDR3: CASKVGRGVGQPQHF. The DNA for the CDR3 is TGTGCCAGCAAGGTGGGGAGGGGAGTAGGTCAGCCCCAGCATTTT.

The chain combines TRBV10-2 with TRBJ2-1, with D maybe TRBD1 (5 bases). Looked up from germline, CDR1 is WSHSY and CDR2 is SAAADI. This CDR3 comprises 13 residues. Deletions cut 10 bases from V and 5 bases from J, with 15 bases between. This CDR3 reads CATMTRGDNEQFF. The CDR3 DNA is TGCGCCACTATGACAAGGGGTGACAATGAGCAGTTCTTC.

The chain joins TRBV10-3 to TRBJ2-7, with D perhaps matching TRBD2 (5 bases). The length of the CDR3 is 13 residues. Germline V lookup: CDR1 ENHRY, CDR2 SYGVKD. V lost 6 bases and J lost 1, with 10 bases in between. CDR3 residues: CAIRGRTSYEQYF. In DNA, the CDR3 is TGTGCCATCAGAGGTCGGACTTCCTACGAGCAGTACTTC.

The gene calls are TRBV6-2 or TRBV6-3 and TRBJ2-7; weak D call: TRBD2 (5 bases). V lost 2 bases, J lost 3 bases, and 11 bases lay in between. The CDR3 is made up of 14 amino acids. CDR1 is MNHEY and CDR2 is SVGEGT in the germline V gene. The CDR3 region is CASSYGGPGYEQYF. CDR3 bases: TGTGCCAGCAGTTACGGCGGGCCGGGCTACGAGCAGTACTTC.

CDR3 sequence reads: CASSNRKSADTIYF. The CDR3 DNA follows: TGTGCCAGCAGCAACCGGAAGTCAGCGGACACCATATATTTT. V usage is TRBV21-1 and J usage is TRBJ1-3. TRBV21-1 is annotated as a pseudogene. This CDR3 spans 14 amino acids.

V usage is TRBV28 and J usage is TRBJ2-5; possible D gene TRBD2, 6 bases. V lost 6 bases and J lost 0, with 8 bases in between. The CDR3 spans 13 residues. CDR1 is MDHEN, CDR2 SYDVKM, per germline. CDR3 coding DNA: TGTGCCAGCAGATGGGACTACCAAGAGACCCAGTACTTC. It codes for CASRWDYQETQYF.

The CDR3 here is CASSQDTTGGQPQHF. The CDR3, as DNA: TGTGCCAGCAGCCAAGATACCACGGGGGGGCAGCCCCAGCATTTT. The chain joins TRBV3-1 (or the pseudogene TRBV3-2) to TRBJ1-5; D perhaps matches TRBD1 (5 bases). Germline-derived CDR1 and CDR2 are LGHDT and YNNKEL (reference sequence). Trimming shortened V by 0 bases and J by 7 bases, and 13 bases separated the two germline ends. This CDR3 has 15 residues.

The gene calls are TRBV7-9 and TRBJ2-1, with TRBD2 identical over 14 bases. Germline loops: CDR1 SEHNR, CDR2 FQNEAQ (reference sequence). This CDR3 has 13 residues. V was clipped by 10 bases and J by 15 bases; unmatched bases: 11. The CDR3 reads CATLGTSGSGGFF. The DNA of the CDR3 is TGTGCCACCCTGGGGACTAGCGGGAGTGGGGGGTTCTTC.